This T cell receptor (beta chain) was captured in a study of regulatory T cells in long-lasting Graves disease. Time point noted: newly diagnosed GD, antithyroid drugs for less than 3 months. PBMC RNA served as the TCR library source. Sequencing libraries for TCR beta were prepared with iRepertoire HTBI primers and Arm-PCR of CDR3 regions. TCRdb called the multiplex PCR reads again in MiXCR, with one record for every CDR3 protein. This sample has 540,000 or so distinct CDR3 sequences, with approximately 13% found just once. Only a few counts were recorded for this clonotype. Germline V gene lookup returns CDR1 MNHNS and CDR2 SASEGT. CDR3 length equals 13 residues. Trimming shortened V by 7 bases and J by 1 base, and 11 bases separated the two germline ends. The data also belong to a second study, concerning T cells in Graves' hyperthyroidism and ophthalmopathy.

The chain carries TRBV6-1 and TRBJ2-7; D gene ambiguous. This specimen was peripheral blood mononuclear cells (PBMCs), taken at new diagnosis, from a patient treated with antithyroid drugs. The sequence came from a man aged 30-40 years with Graves disease. The CDR3 region is CASTHTVSYEQYF. CDR3 in DNA: TGTGCCAGCACGCACACGGTATCCTACGAGCAGTACTTC.